Below are 18 T cell receptor beta chains sequenced from a single sample in a study of shared clonotypes between healthy human individuals. This table comes from immunoSEQ multiplex PCR, and its TCRdb copy is limited to in-frame clones, with some not included. Of 1,400,000 or so clones listed, around 98.5% are singletons. Sample: naive CD4+ T cells sorted from blood. Specified subset: CD45RA+ positively selected. These receptors came from a man younger than 45 in good health.

This rearrangement joins TRBV9 to TRBJ2-3, with 8 bases matching TRBD2. Unmatched junction bases numbered 16, after V lost 0 bases and J lost 4 bases. This CDR3 spans 19 amino acids. Germline assignment: CDR1 SGDLS and CDR2 YYNGEE. The CDR3 DNA is TGTGCCAGCAGCGTAGGAGGAGCGGGAGTTTACTGGGGGGCAGATACGCAGTATTTT. Translation: CASSVGGAGVYWGADTQYF.

This chain joins TRBV15 and TRBJ2-7, with D tentatively TRBD2 (5 bases). CDR1 and CDR2 from the germline V gene are LNHNV and YYDKDF (reference sequence). V was trimmed by 3 bases and J by 7 bases, leaving 22 bases between them. CDR3 length equals 16 residues. CDR3 in DNA: TGTGCCACCAGCAGGGACCCGGGGTCATCTACGGGGGAGCAGTACTTC. Its protein product is CATSRDPGSSTGEQYF.

The chain carries TRBV18 and TRBJ1-4; 9 bases are a match to TRBD1. CDR3 length: 16 amino acids. The germline CDR1 and CDR2 sequences are KGHSH and LQKENI. Trimming removed 0 bases from V and 10 bases from J; junction bases left unmatched: 9. In DNA form, the CDR3 reads TGTGCCAGCTCACCACCGGCGACAGGGGGGAGACGAAAACTGTTTTTT. Encoded protein: CASSPPATGGRRKLFF.

This chain joins TRBV5-4 and TRBJ2-3, with TRBD2 matching 8 bases. V gave up 1 base and J gave up 5 bases; unmatched junction bases: 9. This CDR3 comprises 16 residues. Germline values: CDR1 SGHNT, CDR2 YYREEE (reference sequence). The CDR3 DNA reads TGTGCCAGCAGCTTGTTGGCGGGAGGCTCCAAAGATACGCAGTATTTT. This encodes CASSLLAGGSKDTQYF.

The chain joins TRBV28 to TRBJ1-1; perhaps TRBD1 as D (5 bases). Trimming removed 4 bases from V and 10 bases from J, with 13 bases in between. CDR1 MDHEN and CDR2 SYDVKM come from the germline V gene. The CDR3 has 12 residues. CDR3 sequence reads: CASSSRGPAAFF. As DNA, the CDR3 is TGTGCCAGCAGTTCCCGGGGACCAGCAGCTTTCTTT.

This chain uses TRBV10-3 with TRBJ2-7; D assignment may be TRBD1 or TRBD2 (6 bases each). The CDR3 contains 14 residues. CDR1 ENHRY and CDR2 SYGVKD come from the germline V gene. V was trimmed by 9 bases and J by 2 bases, leaving 17 bases between them. CDR3 coding DNA: TGTGCCATGAGGGGGGCCCAGAATACCTACGAGCAGTACTTC. As protein: CAMRGAQNTYEQYF.

The chain couples TRBV5-1 to TRBJ2-5, with 8 bases that match TRBD2. The CDR3 extends over 15 amino acids. Losses at the gene ends were 4 bases for V and 1 base for J; bases not matched to a gene: 6. The germline CDR1 and CDR2 sequences are SGHRS and YFSETQ. CDR3 region: CASSRTGTSQETQYF. The CDR3 region has the DNA TGCGCCAGCAGCCGAACCGGGACTAGCCAAGAGACCCAGTACTTC.

V usage is TRBV10-2 and J usage is TRBJ1-5; possibly TRBD1 for D (5 bases). The V gene's germline CDR1 is WSHSY and CDR2 SAAADI. The CDR3 extends over 13 amino acids. V shed 3 bases and J shed 6 bases, with 9 bases lying between them. Here the CDR3 reads CASSDRAGQPQHF. The CDR3 coding sequence is TGCGCCAGCAGTGACAGGGCGGGTCAGCCCCAGCATTTT.

A remark on this clone: One end of the junction does not line up with germline, which may come from a read error. The genes are TRBV7-7 and TRBJ2-2; TRBD1 matches at 10 bases. Germline V lookup: CDR1 SSHAT, CDR2 FNYEAQ (reference sequence). This CDR3 has 15 residues. The CDR3 coding sequence is TGTGCTAGCAGCAGTAGGACAGGGGGAACCGGGGAGCTGTTTTTT. It translates to CASSSRTGGTGELFF.

V is TRBV5-8 and J is TRBJ1-5; D not certain. Trimming removed 1 base from V and 2 bases from J, with 4 bases in between. The CDR3 contains 13 residues. From germline, CDR1 is SGHTS and CDR2 YDEGEE. DNA for the CDR3: TGTGCCAGCAGCTTGAACCGCAATCAGCCCCAGCATTTT. Translated, it gives CASSLNRNQPQHF.

The chain joins TRBV18 to TRBJ1-1; D gene unclear. Germline V gene data show CDR1 as KGHSH and CDR2 as LQKENI. V lost 3 bases, J lost 2 bases, and 13 bases lay in between. The CDR3 totals 15 residues. The CDR3 loop is CASSPTPNENTEAFF. CDR3 nucleotide sequence: TGTGCCAGCTCACCGACCCCCAATGAAAACACTGAAGCTTTCTTT.

About this clone: Other DNA sequences in this specimen translate into the identical CDR3. This sequence joins TRBV7-9 and TRBJ2-1; 12 bases agree with TRBD2. Looked up from germline, CDR1 is SEHNR and CDR2 is FQNEAQ (reference sequence). The CDR3 extends over 17 amino acids. J lost 4 bases, V lost 1 base, and 5 bases had no gene match. This CDR3 reads CASSLGGLAGTYNEQFF. The DNA of the CDR3 is TGTGCCAGCAGCTTAGGCGGACTAGCGGGAACATACAATGAGCAGTTCTTC.

The rearrangement links TRBV5-1 to TRBJ2-2; 8 bases agree with TRBD1. The CDR3 contains 13 residues. J lost 6 bases, V lost 4 bases, and 2 bases had no gene match. CDR1 SGHRS and CDR2 YFSETQ come from the germline V gene. The CDR3 sequence is CASSTDRAGELFF. Here the CDR3 DNA reads TGCGCCAGCAGCACGGACAGGGCCGGGGAGCTGTTTTTT.

As concerns this clone: The identical CDR3 is also encoded by other nucleotide sequences in the sample. The rearrangement uses TRBV9 and TRBJ2-3; D is unclear. Germline V gene sequence: CDR1 SGDLS, CDR2 YYNGEE. Trimming left V 0 bases short and J 3 bases short, with 5 bases between. The CDR3 is made up of 13 amino acids. The CDR3 is CASSVAGTDTQYF. In nucleotides, the CDR3 is TGTGCCAGCAGCGTAGCCGGAACAGATACGCAGTATTTT.

V gene TRBV28 combines with J gene TRBJ2-1, with D unresolved. The CDR3 has 17 residues. Germline-derived CDR1 and CDR2 are MDHEN and SYDVKM. The ends were cut back, 4 bases at V and 0 bases at J, with 16 bases in the middle. CDR3 residues: CASSSGPRASSYNEQFF. CDR3 coding DNA: TGTGCCAGCAGTTCCGGCCCGCGAGCGAGCTCCTACAATGAGCAGTTCTTC.

The V gene is TRBV30, the J gene TRBJ2-1, with TRBD2 identical over 8 bases. Germline lookup yields CDR1 GTSNPN and CDR2 SVGIG (reference sequence). The CDR3 runs 13 residues. With 3 bases clipped from V and 4 bases from J, the junction kept 2 bases outside the gene matches. CDR3 sequence: CAWRSSGYNEQFF. The CDR3 region has the DNA TGTGCCTGGAGGTCTAGCGGGTACAATGAGCAGTTCTTC.

The chain couples TRBV14 to TRBJ1-4; D is ambiguous. Germline values: CDR1 SGHDN, CDR2 FVKESK. V was clipped by 2 bases and J by 3 bases, with 7 bases between them. The CDR3 contains 14 residues. The CDR3: CASSQWRANEKLFF. CDR3 in DNA: TGTGCCAGCAGCCAATGGCGGGCTAATGAAAAACTGTTTTTT.

The chain is built from TRBV2 and TRBJ2-7; D could derive from TRBD1 or TRBD2 (5 bases each). The CDR3 spans 13 residues. The germline gives CDR1 SNHLY, CDR2 FYNNEI. With 9 bases removed from V and 7 bases from J, the gap between germline ends came to 19 bases. DNA for the CDR3: TGTGCCAGAGGACAAACAGGAGAGGGGGAGCAGTACTTC. Translation: CARGQTGEGEQYF. The full variable domain, rest sourced from reference TRBV2 and TRBJ2-7, is EPEVTQTPSHQVTQMGQEVILRCVPISNHLYFYWYRQILGQKVEFLVSFYNNEISEKSEIFDDQFSVERPDGSNFTLKIRSTKLEDSAMYFCARGQTGEGEQYFGPGTRLTVT.